This record concerns one T cell receptor beta chain sequence. In the original processing: Reference gene primer amplification gave nucleated cell count estimates. Sequencing used immunoSEQ multiplex PCR; TCRdb keeps in-frame clones, though not all of them. Clone size and the V and J calls come from that table; the DNA yielded D and trimming. The sample carries 150,000 to 200,000 clones, about 89% recorded once. This record belongs to a study of blood T cell repertoires in COVID-19. Study-level information: COVID-19 samples collected from the United States, Italy and Spain covered acute and convalescent phases. PBMCs, B-cell-depleted T cells, or T cells were the source of the cDNA or gDNA that made up the material.

The CDR3 has 15 residues. The germline V gene has CDR1 SEHNR and CDR2 FQNEAQ (reference sequence). V was trimmed by 1 base and J by 0 bases, leaving 8 bases between them. Sequencing was carried out using peripheral blood. This clonotype originated in a man between 18 and 35 years old who had recovered from COVID-19. The chain recombines TRBV7-9 with TRBJ2-3; possibly TRBD1 for D (5 bases). The DNA for the CDR3 is TGTGCCAGCAGCTTAGTAGGGGCGAGCACAGATACGCAGTATTTT. Encoded protein: CASSLVGASTDTQYF.